The next 14 T cell receptor beta chains were all read from a single sample in a study of T cell changes during pregnancy in multiple sclerosis. The protocol was immunoSEQ multiplex PCR, while the TCRdb copy is restricted to in-frame clones and leaves out a portion. The data show over 55,000 clones, with 70% to 90% seen just once and roughly 2.7% held by the top ten. Source: peripheral blood, taken in the first trimester of pregnancy. The origin of the receptors is a female donor with multiple sclerosis, enrolled in a pregnancy study.

The chain is built from TRBV4-1 and TRBJ2-5; the match to TRBD2 covers 9 bases. V shed 1 base and J 3 bases; nucleotides not matched to a gene: 9. The CDR3 extends over 17 amino acids. CDR1 is MGHRA and CDR2 is YSYEKL in the germline V gene. DNA of the CDR3: TGCGCCAGCAGCCAAGTTTTGGCGGGGGGGATTAAAGAGACCCAGTACTTC. Translated: CASSQVLAGGIKETQYF.

The rearrangement joins TRBV5-8 to TRBJ2-7; 9 bases align to TRBD1. The CDR3 is made up of 16 amino acids. Germline assignment: CDR1 SGHTS and CDR2 YDEGEE. Losses at the gene ends were 1 base for V and 0 bases for J; bases not matched to a gene: 5. The CDR3 DNA follows: TGTGCCAGCAGCTTGTCTCGGACAGGGGTCTCCTACGAGCAGTACTTC. Amino acids: CASSLSRTGVSYEQYF.

The chain couples TRBV7-9 to TRBJ2-5; no reliable D call. V lost 3 bases to trimming and J lost 5 bases, with 4 bases between them. This CDR3 has 11 residues. Germline CDR1 SEHNR, CDR2 FQNEAQ (reference sequence). The CDR3 region is CASSFRETQYF. The CDR3 DNA follows: TGTGCCAGCAGCTTTCGGGAGACCCAGTACTTC.

This clone has only one observation. The chain couples TRBV27 to TRBJ2-7; TRBD1 is a possible D gene (6 bases). V dropped 6 bases and J dropped 5 bases, with 17 bases sitting between them. The CDR3 is 14 amino acids. CDR1 and CDR2 from the germline V gene are MNHEY and SMNVEV (reference sequence). The CDR3 nucleotides are TGTGCCAGCAGAATGGGCCCAGGGGCGGACGAGCAGTACTTC. This codes for CASRMGPGADEQYF.

V and J are TRBV5-1 and TRBJ2-3; 10 positions match TRBD1. With 1 base clipped from V and 4 bases from J, the junction kept 9 bases outside the gene matches. Germline assignment: CDR1 SGHRS and CDR2 YFSETQ. This CDR3 comprises 17 residues. The CDR3 coding sequence is TGCGCCAGCAGCTTGTTATTATTCGGACAGGGGGCAGATACGCAGTATTTT. Translating gives CASSLLLFGQGADTQYF.

V is TRBV28 and J is TRBJ1-5; no clear D. The CDR3 covers 13 residues. From germline, CDR1 is MDHEN and CDR2 SYDVKM. Between the trimmed V and J ends, which lost 8 bases and 5 bases, there was a span of 13 bases. The CDR3 DNA reads as TGTGCCAGCCACGATCGGTTTGATCAGCCCCAGCATTTT. This gives the protein CASHDRFDQPQHF.

The V gene is TRBV21-1, the J gene TRBJ2-4; TRBD1, the D gene given by the table, was not confirmed from the DNA. TRBV21-1 is reported as a pseudogene. The CDR3 sequence is 16 residues long. CDR3 region: CASSFQCGLAKNIQYF. Written as DNA, the CDR3 is TGTGCCAGCAGCTTTCAGTGTGGCCTAGCCAAAAACATTCAGTACTTC.

The chain recombines TRBV30 with TRBJ2-5; 11 nucleotides match TRBD2. CDR1 is GTSNPN, CDR2 SVGIG, per germline (reference sequence). The CDR3 contains 18 residues. V lost 0 bases to trimming and J lost 1 base; unmatched junction nucleotides: 10. The CDR3 bases are TGTGCCTGGAGTGTAAGGCGTACTAGCGGGGGCTTCCAAGAGACCCAGTACTTC. Translation: CAWSVRRTSGGFQETQYF.

This clone appeared once. The chain links TRBV7-2 to TRBJ1-5; 7 nucleotides align to TRBD1. The CDR3 is 13 residues long. After removal of 5 bases from V and 4 bases from J, the junction contained 2 bases not matched to a gene. The germline gives CDR1 SGHTA, CDR2 FQGNSA. The CDR3 DNA follows: TGTGCCAGCAGCCGGGACAGAAATCAGCCCCAGCATTTT. It encodes CASSRDRNQPQHF.

This clone was seen only a few times. The CDR3 coding sequence is TGTGCCAGCTCTTCCGGGGGTTACAATGAGCAGTTCTTC. This gives the protein CASSSGGYNEQFF. This chain links TRBV18 with TRBJ2-1, with D possibly matching TRBD2 (6 bases). The germline V gene has CDR1 KGHSH and CDR2 LQKENI. The CDR3 runs to 13 residues. Trimming shortened V by 6 bases and J by 4 bases, and 10 bases separated the two germline ends.

The chain has TRBV19 and TRBJ1-5; TRBD1 aligns across 9 bases. CDR3 length: 15 amino acids. Per the germline V gene, CDR1 is LNHDA and CDR2 is SQIVND (reference sequence). J was trimmed by 7 bases and V by 4 bases; bases with no gene match: 8. The CDR3 coding sequence is TGTGCCAGTAGTACCGGGACAGGGAAGGGCCAGCCCCAGCATTTT. Protein sequence: CASSTGTGKGQPQHF.

V gene TRBV6-4 combines with J gene TRBJ2-3; 11 bases line up with TRBD2. The CDR3 extends over 16 amino acids. The germline gives CDR1 MRHNA, CDR2 SNTAGT. V shed 2 bases and J 4 bases; nucleotides not matched to a gene: 5. The DNA of the CDR3 is TGTGCCAGCAGTGACAATAGCGGGGGGGCCGCAGATACGCAGTATTTT. Its translation is CASSDNSGGAADTQYF.

V usage is TRBV18 and J usage is TRBJ1-5; D gene ambiguous. This CDR3 is built from 15 residues. V dropped 3 bases and J dropped 1 base, with 10 bases sitting between them. Looked up from germline, CDR1 is KGHSH and CDR2 is LQKENI. The DNA for the CDR3 is TGTGCCAGCTCACCTGAGGAGGGAAGCAATCAGCCCCAGCATTTT. Its translation is CASSPEEGSNQPQHF.

The genes are TRBV27 and TRBJ1-2; the match to TRBD1 covers 10 bases. V trimming: 5 bases; J trimming: 4 bases; junction bases outside the gene matches: 7. Germline CDR1 is MNHEY and CDR2 is SMNVEV (reference sequence). This CDR3 spans 15 amino acids. CDR3 sequence (DNA): TGTGCCAGCAGTCCGGGGACAGGGGCGAGCTATGGCTACACCTTC. It specifies CASSPGTGASYGYTF.